This is a list of T cell receptor beta chains from one sample in a study of shared T cell receptors in the human thymus. The assay was immunoSEQ multiplex PCR, and TCRdb's table has in-frame clones only and misses some. Of approximately 730,000 clones in the sample, roughly 88% were seen once. Separately, the same data were catalogued under a study of human thymus T cells.

The sequenced sample consisted of thymocytes. These receptors were collected from a girl under two years old with a congenital heart defect. Both conserved end residues are part of each CDR3. D genes are given only for firm matches. Some rows mark clone size as missing; the rest say once, few, many or name a class of expanded clone.

D	V	size	J	CDR3	DNA
TRBD2	TRBV7-6	few	TRBJ2-1	CASSFRRRGVMNEQFF	TGTGCCAGCAGCTTTCGCCGACGGGGGGTGATGAATGAGCAGTTCTTC
.	TRBV19	.	TRBJ1-3	CASREEVNSGNTIYF	TGTGCCAGTAGGGAGGAAGTTAACTCTGGAAACACCATATATTTT
.	TRBV2	.	TRBJ1-1	CAQKPPGNSEAFF	TGTGCCCAAAAACCTCCAGGGAACTCTGAAGCTTTCTTT
TRBD1	TRBV6-1	once	TRBJ1-2	CASSDGTGRTNYGYTF	TGTGCCAGCAGTGATGGGACAGGGAGGACTAACTATGGCTACACCTTC
.	TRBV6-5	.	TRBJ1-1	CASSYSQGRVGTEAFF	TGTGCCAGCAGTTACTCCCAGGGGAGGGTGGGCACTGAAGCTTTCTTT
.	TRBV7-7	.	TRBJ2-5	CASSTGGQQETQYF	TGTGCCAGCAGCACGGGGGGCCAACAAGAGACCCAGTACTTC
.	TRBV7-9	.	TRBJ2-1	CALCRFSYNEQFF	TGTGCCTTGTGCAGGTTTTCCTACAATGAGCAGTTCTTC
.	TRBV6-5	once	TRBJ2-2	CASSSRGGDTGELFF	TGTGCCAGCAGTAGTCGAGGCGGGGACACCGGGGAGCTGTTTTTT
TRBD1	TRBV19	.	TRBJ1-2	CASSPGQGSSNYGYTF	TGTGCCAGTAGTCCGGGACAGGGGTCTAGCAACTATGGCTACACCTTC
TRBD1	TRBV5-6	.	TRBJ2-3	CASSPGTVRTDTQYF	TGTGCCAGCAGCCCCGGGACAGTGCGCACAGATACGCAGTATTTT
.	TRBV29-1	.	TRBJ1-4	CSVGLGLRHEKLFF	TGCAGCGTTGGATTGGGCCTTCGACATGAAAAACTGTTTTTT
.	TRBV5-5	.	TRBJ1-2	CASRTDSPYGYTF	TGTGCCAGCAGGACTGACAGCCCCTATGGCTACACCTTC
.	TRBV5-1	.	TRBJ2-4	CASSLQAGSLAKNIQYF	TGCGCCAGCAGCTTGCAAGCGGGTAGTTTAGCCAAAAACATTCAGTACTTC
TRBD1	TRBV7-2	few	TRBJ1-2	CASRGTPGQGGYGYTF	TGTGCCAGCAGGGGGACGCCGGGACAGGGGGGCTATGGCTACACCTTC
.	TRBV1	.	TRBJ1-2	CTSSQDRAVGYGYTF	TGCACCAGCAGCCAGGACAGGGCTGTTGGGTATGGCTACACCTTC
TRBD1	TRBV28	few	TRBJ2-7	CASSLLKHRGKTLYEQYF	TGTGCCAGCAGTTTATTGAAGCACAGGGGTAAAACCCTCTACGAGCAGTACTTC
.	TRBV4-3	.	TRBJ1-2	CASSRQATLYGYTF	TGCGCCAGCAGCCGACAGGCAACCCTCTATGGCTACACCTTC
.	TRBV19	.	TRBJ1-2	CASSIPSPLYGYTF	TGTGCCAGTAGTATCCCCAGTCCCCTCTATGGCTACACCTTC
.	TRBV13	.	TRBJ1-1	CASSSGGRVTEAFF	TGTGCCAGCAGCTCGGGGGGTAGGGTGACTGAAGCTTTCTTT
.	TRBV4-3	.	TRBJ2-6	CASSHIGTLNSGANVLTF	TGCGCCAGCAGCCACATAGGGACACTAAACTCTGGGGCCAACGTCCTGACTTTC
TRBD1	TRBV19	once	TRBJ1-2	CASSMGDRTNYGYTF	TGTGCCAGTAGTATGGGGGACAGGACGAACTATGGCTACACCTTC
TRBD2	TRBV5-6	.	TRBJ2-7	CASSQSTSGDYYEQYF	TGTGCCAGCAGCCAATCTACTAGCGGGGATTATTACGAGCAGTACTTC
.	TRBV27	.	TRBJ1-5	CASSLSGLPPNHPQHF	TGTGCCAGCAGTTTGTCGGGTCTCCCACCGAATCACCCCCAGCATTTT
TRBD1	TRBV30	.	TRBJ1-2	CAWRRTGIPYGYTF	TGTGCCTGGCGTCGGACAGGGATCCCTTATGGCTACACCTTC
TRBD1	TRBV28	.	TRBJ1-1	CASSQDRGTTEAFF	TGTGCCAGCAGCCAAGACAGGGGGACCACTGAAGCTTTCTTT
.	TRBV6-1	.	TRBJ1-2	CASSPQGDGYGYTF	TGTGCCAGCAGTCCTCAAGGAGACGGCTATGGCTACACCTTC
.	TRBV6-6	.	TRBJ2-5	CASSYSTAPLETQYF	TGTGCCAGCAGTTACTCGACAGCCCCCTTAGAGACCCAGTACTTC
.	TRBV19	.	TRBJ1-2	CASSIMQRSAARANYGYTF	TGTGCCAGTAGTATCATGCAGCGTTCGGCAGCCCGGGCTAACTATGGCTACACCTTC
.	TRBV10-3	.	TRBJ1-2	CATKPDSSYGYTF	TGTGCCACCAAGCCGGACAGTTCCTATGGCTACACCTTC
TRBD1	TRBV5-1	.	TRBJ2-1	CAGSRTGTGGNEQFF	TGCGCCGGCAGCCGGACCGGGACAGGGGGCAATGAGCAGTTCTTC
.	TRBV19	once	TRBJ1-4	CASKSGDEKLFF	TGTGCCAGTAAGTCCGGGGATGAAAAACTGTTTTTT
.	TRBV7-6	.	TRBJ2-5	CASSFISVYQETQYF	TGTGCCAGCAGCTTCATCTCAGTGTACCAAGAGACCCAGTACTTC
TRBD1	TRBV4-3	.	TRBJ1-2	CASRDGTGCGGYTF	TGCGCCAGCAGAGACGGGACAGGGTGTGGTGGCTACACCTTC